The 18 T cell receptor beta chains reported below all come from one sample, sequenced in a study of blood T cell repertoires in COVID-19. Method: immunoSEQ multiplex PCR; TCRdb's copy keeps in-frame clones and lacks some. This table holds about 400,000 clones, approximately 85% found once. Sequencing was carried out using PBMCs or T cells enriched from blood (not recorded which). The receptors were sampled from a woman in her thirties or forties with acute COVID-19.

The chain links TRBV5-6 to TRBJ2-7, with D unresolved. Germline assignment: CDR1 SGHDT and CDR2 YYEEEE. The CDR3 runs 13 residues. Trimming stripped 0 bases from V and 4 bases from J, with 8 bases between. CDR3 sequence: CASSLASSYEQYF. DNA of the CDR3: TGTGCCAGCAGCTTGGCGAGCTCATACGAGCAGTACTTC.

The chain is built from TRBV4-1 and TRBJ2-7; D is possibly TRBD1 (7 bases). Germline loops: CDR1 MGHRA, CDR2 YSYEKL. This CDR3 spans 15 amino acids. V shed 0 bases and J shed 5 bases, with 14 bases lying between them. CDR3 sequence reads: CASSQDGRGRNEQYF. CDR3 in DNA: TGCGCCAGCAGCCAAGATGGCAGGGGGAGGAACGAGCAGTACTTC.

This chain links TRBV5-1 with TRBJ1-4, with 8 positions matching TRBD1. Germline V gene lookup returns CDR1 SGHRS and CDR2 YFSETQ. The length of the CDR3 is 18 residues. V trimming: 2 bases; J trimming: 1 base; junction bases outside the gene matches: 10. The CDR3 protein is CASSLEPRDRRTNEKLFF. The CDR3 nucleotides are TGCGCCAGCAGCTTAGAACCCCGGGACAGGCGAACTAATGAAAAACTGTTTTTT.

The chain uses TRBV6-5 and TRBJ2-4; a possible D gene is TRBD2 (6 bases). Trimming pared 0 bases from V and 8 bases from J, leaving 14 bases between. Germline V gives CDR1 MNHEY, CDR2 SVGAGI. The CDR3 length is 15 residues. CDR3 bases: TGTGCCAGCAGTTACTCGTCCGGGGGTTGGGACATTCAGTACTTC. Translated: CASSYSSGGWDIQYF.

This chain uses TRBV6-1 with TRBJ2-3, with 12 bases that match TRBD2. The CDR3 covers 16 residues. Germline V lookup: CDR1 MNHNS, CDR2 SASEGT. The V segment lost 3 bases and the J segment 6 bases; nucleotides outside the gene matches: 7. The CDR3 bases are TGTGCCAGCAGTGAGATGACTAGCGGGGGTGGGGATACGCAGTATTTT. This translates into CASSEMTSGGGDTQYF.

V usage is TRBV11-3 and J usage is TRBJ2-1; 9 positions match TRBD1. Losses at the gene ends were 1 base for V and 5 bases for J; bases not matched to a gene: 6. Germline V CDR1 and CDR2: SGHNT, YENEEA. The CDR3 sequence is 16 residues long. The CDR3 DNA reads TGTGCCAGCAGCTTAGGGGGGACAGGGCCCCACAATGAGCAGTTCTTC. Amino acid sequence: CASSLGGTGPHNEQFF.

Only one count was recorded for this clone. The chain recombines TRBV5-1 with TRBJ2-5; the match to TRBD2 covers 9 bases. The CDR3 sequence is 14 residues long. The germline V gene has CDR1 SGHRS and CDR2 YFSETQ. The V segment lost 3 bases and the J segment 5 bases; nucleotides outside the gene matches: 5. In DNA form, the CDR3 reads TGCGCCAGCAGCTCGGGACTAGCTGGTGAGACCCAGTACTTC. This codes for CASSSGLAGETQYF. The full variable domain, with the rest looked up from reference TRBV5-1 and TRBJ2-5, is KAGVTQTPRYLIKTRGQQVTLSCSPISGHRSVSWYQQTPGQGLQFLFEYFSETQRNKGNFPGRFSGRQFSNSRSEMNVSTLELGDSALYLCASSSGLAGETQYFGPGTRLLVL.

The V and J genes are TRBV27 and TRBJ1-4; D gene unclear. The CDR3 runs 15 residues. Germline-derived CDR1 and CDR2 are MNHEY and SMNVEV (reference sequence). The V gene lost 7 bases and the J gene lost 6 bases, with 18 bases spanning the gap. The chain's CDR3 is CASKSSPDGYEKLFF. CDR3 nucleotide sequence: TGTGCCAGCAAATCCAGCCCCGACGGGTATGAAAAACTGTTTTTT.

The rearrangement joins TRBV5-4 to TRBJ1-1; 9 bases align to TRBD1. The CDR3 covers 14 residues. CDR1 and CDR2 (germline): SGHNT, YYREEE (reference sequence). After removal of 4 bases from V and 6 bases from J, the junction contained 7 bases not matched to a gene. CDR3 DNA sequence: TGTGCCAGCAGCCCAAGACAGGGGGGTTCTGAAGCTTTCTTT. It specifies CASSPRQGGSEAFF. The full variable domain, in which reference TRBV5-4 and TRBJ1-1 provide the parts outside the CDR3, is ETGVTQSPTHLIKTRGQQVTLRCSSQSGHNTVSWYQQALGQGPQFIFQYYREEENGRGNFPPRFSGLQFPNYSSELNVNALELDDSALYLCASSPRQGGSEAFFGQGTRLTVV.

The rearrangement links TRBV27 to TRBJ2-7, with TRBD1 matching 11 bases. Trimming removed 6 bases from V and 7 bases from J; junction bases left unmatched: 14. The CDR3 extends over 16 amino acids. Germline V gene lookup returns CDR1 MNHEY and CDR2 SMNVEV (reference sequence). The CDR3 DNA follows: TGTGCCAGCAGCCCCTTGCGGGACAGGGGGTCGGATGAGCAGTACTTC. This sequence encodes CASSPLRDRGSDEQYF.

The rearrangement uses TRBV4-2 and TRBJ1-2, with unresolved D. Per germline, CDR1 LGHNA and CDR2 YNFKEQ. CDR3 length: 18 amino acids. V shed 0 bases and J shed 4 bases, with 21 bases lying between them. This chain's CDR3 is CASSQDLLREATGYGYTF. The CDR3 DNA is TGTGCCAGCAGCCAAGATCTGTTGAGGGAGGCAACCGGCTATGGCTACACCTTC.

V gene TRBV2 combines with J gene TRBJ2-1; 9 nucleotides match TRBD1. V was clipped by 3 bases and J by 0 bases; unmatched bases: 0. The CDR3 has 15 amino acids. The V gene's germline CDR1 is SNHLY and CDR2 FYNNEI. CDR3 DNA: TGTGCCAGCAGTGAGGGACAGGGCTCCTACAATGAGCAGTTCTTC. Encoded protein: CASSEGQGSYNEQFF.

Only one count was recorded for this clone. This chain joins TRBV6-6 and TRBJ1-6; 8 bases line up with TRBD1. The trim removed 0 bases at V and 10 bases at J, leaving 2 bases unmatched. In germline, CDR1 is MNHNY, CDR2 SVGAGI (reference sequence). The CDR3 length is 14 residues. CDR3 bases: TGTGCCAGCAGTTACTCGACAGGGGCATCACCCCTCCACTTT. Translation gives CASSYSTGASPLHF.

This clone was counted at least ten times. V and J are TRBV4-2 and TRBJ1-1, with a tentative D call TRBD1 (5 bases). The CDR3 is 16 amino acids. The germline CDR1 and CDR2 sequences are LGHNA and YNFKEQ. The ends were cut back, 6 bases at V and 0 bases at J, with 17 bases in the middle. For the CDR3, the DNA is TGTGCCAGCAGTCATACCAGGGCAGGGATGAACACTGAAGCTTTCTTT. As protein: CASSHTRAGMNTEAFF.

The genes are TRBV5-1 and TRBJ1-1, with TRBD1 identical over 10 bases. V was clipped by 1 base and J by 6 bases; unmatched bases: 6. CDR3 length: 15 residues. CDR1 SGHRS and CDR2 YFSETQ come from the germline V gene. In DNA, the CDR3 is TGCGCCAGCAGCTTGAAACTGACAGGGGGCGCTGAAGCTTTCTTT. Translation: CASSLKLTGGAEAFF.

This rearrangement joins TRBV5-4 to TRBJ2-3, with D possibly being TRBD1 (5 bases). The CDR3 contains 15 residues. The ends were cut back, 5 bases at V and 5 bases at J, with 18 bases in the middle. In germline, CDR1 is SGHNT, CDR2 YYREEE (reference sequence). CDR3 coding DNA: TGTGCCAGCAGACGACTTGGCCAGGGCATAGATACGCAGTATTTT. Amino acid sequence: CASRRLGQGIDTQYF.

The chain couples TRBV18 to TRBJ2-7, with a possible D match to TRBD1 (5 bases). V lost 0 bases and J lost 2, with 11 bases in between. Per germline, CDR1 KGHSH and CDR2 LQKENI. CDR3 length equals 15 residues. This CDR3 reads CASSPPVGDPYEQYF. In DNA form, the CDR3 reads TGTGCCAGCTCACCACCGGTAGGGGATCCCTACGAGCAGTACTTC.

The chain links TRBV5-1 to TRBJ1-2; D is uncertain. Germline CDR1 SGHRS, CDR2 YFSETQ. V was shortened by 4 bases and J by 4 bases, with 14 bases between the two germline ends. This CDR3 is 14 amino acids long. DNA for the CDR3: TGCGCCAGCAGCCCACGAACGCAGGCCTATGGCTACACCTTC. Protein sequence: CASSPRTQAYGYTF.